This T cell receptor (beta chain) came from a study of graft-versus-host responses after intestinal transplantation. About the study: Recipients underwent multivisceral, liver-intestinal, or isolated intestinal transplants. Each recipient received anti-thymocyte globulin induction, then tacrolimus and steroids for 2 to 4 years. Study-wide points: GvH clonotypes were identified within recipient marrow, with a subset emerging first in ileum or blood. HvG clone declines early post-transplant were associated with peak circulating GvH levels.

Sequenced by immunoSEQ multiplex PCR; TCRdb stores in-frame clones only, minus some. This repertoire shows about 25,000 clones, roughly 94% found once; its top ten account for approximately 0.56%. Details on this clone: The antigen is not known.

V was shortened by 2 bases and J by 0 bases, with 16 bases between the two germline ends. The CDR3 contains 17 residues. The V gene's germline CDR1 is SGHTS and CDR2 YDEGEE. The chain employs TRBV5-8 and TRBJ2-3; D uncertain. The sequence was collected from a human patient who received an intestinal transplant, so some T cells may come from the graft donor. Source: PBMCs, taken 156 days after intestinal transplant. The CDR3 DNA follows: TGTGCCAGCAGCTTTTCGGTCACAGTCCCAAGCACAGATACGCAGTATTTT. Translating gives CASSFSVTVPSTDTQYF.